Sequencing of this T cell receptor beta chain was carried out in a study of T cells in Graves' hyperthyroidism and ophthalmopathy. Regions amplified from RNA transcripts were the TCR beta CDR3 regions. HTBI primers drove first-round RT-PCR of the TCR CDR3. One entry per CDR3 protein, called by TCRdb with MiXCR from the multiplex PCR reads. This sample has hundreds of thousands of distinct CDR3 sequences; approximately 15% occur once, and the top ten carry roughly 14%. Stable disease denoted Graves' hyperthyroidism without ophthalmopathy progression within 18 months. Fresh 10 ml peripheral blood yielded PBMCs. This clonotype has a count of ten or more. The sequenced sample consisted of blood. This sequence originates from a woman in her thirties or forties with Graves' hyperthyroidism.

CDR3 protein: CASRVDSSNTGELFF. The CDR3 DNA is TGTGCCAGCAGGGTAGACAGCTCGAACACCGGGGAGCTGTTTTTT. The chain recombines TRBV2 with TRBJ2-2; TRBD1 might be the D (5 bases). In germline, CDR1 is SNHLY, CDR2 FYNNEI. Trimming removed 6 bases at V and 0 bases at J, with 11 bases between. This CDR3 spans 15 amino acids.